Below are 16 T cell receptor beta chains sequenced from a single sample in a study of blood T cell repertoires in COVID-19. Libraries were prepared by immunoSEQ multiplex PCR; TCRdb keeps only in-frame clonotypes and omits some of them. Here the sample spans some 180,000 clones, roughly 93% being singletons. Sequencing input: peripheral blood. Receptors originate from a man younger than 35 with COVID-19, enrolled during active disease.

The genes are TRBV7-9 and TRBJ2-1; TRBD2 matches 10 bases. J was trimmed by 5 bases and V by 5 bases; bases with no gene match: 6. CDR3 length equals 15 residues. Germline loops: CDR1 SEHNR, CDR2 FQNEAQ (reference sequence). The CDR3 spells CASSDLAGAHNEQFF. DNA of the CDR3: TGTGCCAGCAGCGACCTAGCGGGAGCCCACAATGAGCAGTTCTTC.

A single count supports this clone. The chain couples TRBV29-1 to TRBJ2-7; tentatively, D is TRBD1 (5 bases). Trimming pared 1 base from V and 1 base from J, leaving 17 bases between. Germline CDR1 is SQVTM and CDR2 is ANQGSEA. The CDR3 is made up of 16 amino acids. The CDR3 spells CSVEGAWGGDSYEQYF. The CDR3 DNA sequence: TGCAGCGTTGAAGGCGCATGGGGCGGTGATTCCTACGAGCAGTACTTC.

V and J are TRBV6-2 or TRBV6-3 and TRBJ2-1, with D tentatively TRBD2 (6 bases). With 2 bases removed from V and 10 bases from J, the gap between germline ends came to 18 bases. Germline V gene sequence: CDR1 MNHEY, CDR2 SVGEGT. This CDR3 spans 15 amino acids. The CDR3 nucleotides read TGTGCCAGCAGTTACCCCCTCCTCGGGAGCGACGAGCAGTTCTTC. As protein: CASSYPLLGSDEQFF.

This sequence joins TRBV29-1 and TRBJ2-7, with a tentative D call TRBD1 (5 bases). Germline V gene lookup returns CDR1 SQVTM and CDR2 ANQGSEA. The CDR3 totals 14 residues. Between the trimmed V and J ends, which lost 5 bases and 2 bases, there was a span of 16 bases. The CDR3 sequence: CSVIIPGHTYEQYF. The CDR3 coding sequence is TGCAGCGTTATAATCCCCGGACACACCTACGAGCAGTACTTC.

The chain employs TRBV5-1 and TRBJ2-7; 8 positions agree with TRBD2. From germline, CDR1 is SGHRS and CDR2 YFSETQ. The CDR3 is 15 residues long. V trimming: 3 bases; J trimming: 3 bases; junction bases outside the gene matches: 8. CDR3 sequence: CASSSTSGVDYEQYF. The CDR3 nucleotides are TGCGCCAGCAGCTCCACTAGCGGAGTGGACTACGAGCAGTACTTC.

This chain connects TRBV3-1 (or the pseudogene TRBV3-2) to TRBJ1-6; no reliable D call. The CDR3 has 14 residues. From germline, CDR1 is LGHDT and CDR2 YNNKEL (reference sequence). V gave up 1 base and J gave up 7 bases, with 8 bases separating them. In nucleotides, the CDR3 is TGTGCCAGCAGCCAAGCTGCGAAAAATTCACCCCTCCACTTT. Translating gives CASSQAAKNSPLHF.

This chain links TRBV10-3 with TRBJ2-7, with 11 bases identical to TRBD1. V lost 0 bases, J lost 5 bases, and 6 bases stayed unmatched. Germline-derived CDR1 and CDR2 are ENHRY and SYGVKD. The CDR3 extends over 16 amino acids. CDR3 region: CAISESGTGGGDEQYF. The CDR3, as DNA: TGTGCCATCAGTGAGTCGGGGACAGGGGGAGGGGACGAGCAGTACTTC.

This sequence joins TRBV18 and TRBJ2-4; 7 positions match TRBD2. The CDR3 runs to 15 residues. V lost 2 bases, J lost 12 bases, and 13 bases stayed unmatched. Germline CDR1 and CDR2: KGHSH and LQKENI. CDR3 protein: CASSPNIVGGDPQYF. The CDR3 bases are TGTGCCAGCTCACCAAATATAGTGGGAGGGGACCCTCAGTACTTC.

V is TRBV5-1 and J is TRBJ2-3, with 11 bases matching TRBD2. The ends lost 4 bases at V and 2 bases at J; junction bases unmatched: 3. CDR1 is SGHRS and CDR2 is YFSETQ in the germline V gene. This CDR3 has 15 residues. The CDR3 reads CASSRGLADTDTQYF. The CDR3 DNA reads as TGCGCCAGCAGCCGGGGACTAGCGGACACAGATACGCAGTATTTT.

This clone came up once. The rearrangement uses TRBV11-2 and TRBJ2-3; 8 bases match TRBD1. This CDR3 is built from 15 residues. The germline CDR1 and CDR2 sequences are SGHAT and FQNNGV. The J segment lost 8 bases and the V segment lost 5 bases, leaving 12 bases of the junction unmatched. The CDR3 loop reads CASSTGQGPQGTQYF. The CDR3 coding sequence is TGTGCCAGCAGCACTGGACAGGGCCCTCAAGGTACGCAGTATTTT.

The J gene is TRBJ2-1, the V gene TRBV7-8; possible D gene TRBD2, 5 bases. Germline V CDR1 and CDR2: SGHVS, FQNEAQ. The V gene lost 6 bases and the J gene lost 5 bases, with 14 bases spanning the gap. CDR3 size: 14 residues. CDR3 nucleotides: TGTGCCAGCAGTCGATCCGGGAACAACAATGAGCAGTTCTTC. Its protein is CASSRSGNNNEQFF.

This clone has just a few counts. V is TRBV30 and J is TRBJ1-2; tentative D call: TRBD1 (6 bases). The CDR3 has 14 amino acids. Germline CDR1 and CDR2: GTSNPN and SVGIG (reference sequence). V was trimmed by 5 bases and J by 5 bases, leaving 18 bases between them. In DNA form, the CDR3 reads TGTGCCTGGGTGGACAGACAGAGGGGATATGGCTACACCTTC. Translated, it gives CAWVDRQRGYGYTF. The full variable domain, its missing parts supplied by reference TRBV30 and TRBJ1-2, is SQTIHQWPATLVQPVGSPLSLECTVEGTSNPNLYWYRQAAGRGLQLLFYSVGIGQISSEVPQNLSASRPQDRQFILSSKKLLLSDSGFYLCAWVDRQRGYGYTFGSGTRLTVV.

The J gene is TRBJ2-2, the V gene TRBV2; TRBD2 is a possible D gene (6 bases). The V gene lost 8 bases and the J gene lost 4 bases, with 11 bases spanning the gap. This CDR3 region has 13 residues. Germline-derived CDR1 and CDR2 are SNHLY and FYNNEI. CDR3 residues: CASQDYSTGELFF. The CDR3 bases are TGTGCCAGCCAGGACTATTCCACCGGGGAGCTGTTTTTT. The whole variable domain, remainder taken from reference TRBV2 and TRBJ2-2, is EPEVTQTPSHQVTQMGQEVILRCVPISNHLYFYWYRQILGQKVEFLVSFYNNEISEKSEIFDDQFSVERPDGSNFTLKIRSTKLEDSAMYFCASQDYSTGELFFGEGSRLTVL.

The V and J genes are TRBV7-3 and TRBJ2-1; 10 bases fit TRBD2. From germline, CDR1 is SGHTA and CDR2 FQGTGA. The CDR3 length is 15 residues. Trimming removed 4 bases from V and 6 bases from J; junction bases left unmatched: 6. CDR3 residues: CASSSGTSVVNEQFF. DNA for the CDR3: TGTGCCAGCAGCTCCGGGACTAGCGTTGTCAATGAGCAGTTCTTC.

Details on this clone: A read error may produce the germline difference seen at one junction end. The J gene is TRBJ2-7, the V gene TRBV7-2; TRBD2 matches 13 bases. Per germline, CDR1 SGHTA and CDR2 FQGNSA. This CDR3 comprises 12 residues. The CDR3 region is CASSLAGLAGVF. DNA of the CDR3: TGTGCCAGCAGCTTAGCCGGACTAGCGGGAGTTTTC.

This sequence joins TRBV5-1 and TRBJ2-2; a possible D gene is TRBD2 (5 bases). CDR1 SGHRS and CDR2 YFSETQ come from the germline V gene. V was cut by 0 bases and J by 5 bases, with 11 bases left in between. There are 15 residues in the CDR3. In DNA, the CDR3 is TGCGCCAGCAGCTTGGCCGTCGGAGGAACCGGGGAGCTGTTTTTT. This gives the protein CASSLAVGGTGELFF. Full variable domain (remainder filled in from reference TRBV5-1 and TRBJ2-2): KAGVTQTPRYLIKTRGQQVTLSCSPISGHRSVSWYQQTPGQGLQFLFEYFSETQRNKGNFPGRFSGRQFSNSRSEMNVSTLELGDSALYLCASSLAVGGTGELFFGEGSRLTVL.